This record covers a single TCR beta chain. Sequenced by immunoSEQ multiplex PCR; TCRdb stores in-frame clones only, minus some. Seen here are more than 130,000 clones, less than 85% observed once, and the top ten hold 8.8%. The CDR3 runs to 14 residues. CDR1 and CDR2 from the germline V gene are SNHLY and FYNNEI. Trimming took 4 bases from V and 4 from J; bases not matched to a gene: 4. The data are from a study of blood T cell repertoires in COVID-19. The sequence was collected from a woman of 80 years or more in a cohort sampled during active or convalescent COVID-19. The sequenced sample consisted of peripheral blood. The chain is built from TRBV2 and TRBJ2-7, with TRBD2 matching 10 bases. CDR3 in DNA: TGTGCCAGCAGTGTTAGCGGGGGGTGGTACGAGCAGTACGTC. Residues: CASSVSGGWYEQYV.